The 18 T cell receptor beta chains listed next were all sequenced from one sample in a study of T cell responses to AZD1222 COVID-19 vaccine. Assay: immunoSEQ multiplex PCR; the TCRdb copy retains only in-frame clones and omits some. The sample includes around 99,000 clones, about 85% of them seen just once. Source: peripheral blood, taken on day 0 of AZD1222 vaccination. The receptors originated from an adult in good health.

This clone was seen just once. The rearrangement uses TRBV19 and TRBJ2-4, with 12 nucleotides matching TRBD2. CDR3 size: 15 residues. Losses at the gene ends were 4 bases for V and 3 bases for J; bases not matched to a gene: 1. Germline V gives CDR1 LNHDA, CDR2 SQIVND (reference sequence). The DNA of the CDR3 is TGTGCCAGTAGTAGGACTAGCGGGGACAAAAACATTCAGTACTTC. Its protein product is CASSRTSGDKNIQYF.

The V gene is TRBV28, the J gene TRBJ2-5; tentatively, D is TRBD2 (6 bases). Germline V gene data show CDR1 as MDHEN and CDR2 as SYDVKM. The CDR3 totals 17 residues. V was shortened by 4 bases and J by 2 bases, with 20 bases between the two germline ends. For the CDR3, the DNA is TGTGCCAGCAGTTCTGTGGGGGGAGCTCACGGGCAAGAGACCCAGTACTTC. The encoded protein is CASSSVGGAHGQETQYF.

The gene calls are TRBV6-5 and TRBJ1-2; D uncertain. V shed 5 bases and J shed 8 bases, with 15 bases lying between them. Germline-derived CDR1 and CDR2 are MNHEY and SVGAGI. This CDR3 comprises 13 residues. Here the CDR3 DNA reads TGTGCCAGCAGTAAGGACCCTTCGGGGGGCTACACCTTC. Translated, it gives CASSKDPSGGYTF.

The chain joins TRBV4-2 to TRBJ2-2; D tentatively reads TRBD1 or TRBD2 (6 bases each). In germline, CDR1 is LGHNA, CDR2 YNFKEQ. Trimming cost V 0 bases and J 5 bases, with 10 bases left between them. The CDR3 has 15 residues. The CDR3 DNA reads TGTGCCAGCAGCCAAGAAGGGGGGTCTACCGGGGAGCTGTTTTTT. Its protein product is CASSQEGGSTGELFF.

The chain carries TRBV21-1 and TRBJ1-5; TRBD1, the table's D call, was not compared with the DNA. TRBV21-1 is described as a pseudogene. CDR3 length equals 14 residues. For the CDR3, the DNA is TGTGCCAGCAGCGACAGGGGGTATCAACAGCCCCAGCATTTT. It encodes CASSDRGYQQPQHF.

This chain connects TRBV9 to TRBJ1-3; a possible D gene is TRBD1 (5 bases). Deletions cut 2 bases from V and 0 bases from J, with 9 bases between. Germline-derived CDR1 and CDR2 are SGDLS and YYNGEE. The CDR3 length is 15 residues. CDR3 loop: CASSVQGLSGNTIYF. The CDR3 DNA follows: TGTGCCAGCAGCGTGCAGGGTCTCTCTGGAAACACCATATATTTT.

The chain joins TRBV6-5 to TRBJ1-2, with a weak D call TRBD1 (6 bases). The CDR3 is 13 residues long. CDR1 MNHEY and CDR2 SVGAGI come from the germline V gene. Trimming removed 8 bases at V and 0 bases at J, with 10 bases between. The DNA for the CDR3 is TGTGCCAGCGTAACAGGGACTAACTATGGCTACACCTTC. Protein sequence: CASVTGTNYGYTF.

The chain joins TRBV4-2 to TRBJ1-2, with 10 bases matching TRBD1. The trim removed 1 base at V and 0 bases at J, leaving 8 bases unmatched. There are 18 residues in the CDR3. The germline CDR1 and CDR2 sequences are LGHNA and YNFKEQ. The CDR3 loop reads CASSQALGDRGANYGYTF. CDR3 bases: TGTGCCAGCAGCCAAGCTCTCGGGGACAGGGGTGCTAACTATGGCTACACCTTC.

Written as DNA, the CDR3 is TGTGCCAGCAGCTCCCACCAGGGGCGGGGGGTCTACAATGAGCAGTTCTTC. This gives the protein CASSSHQGRGVYNEQFF. V usage is TRBV7-2 and J usage is TRBJ2-1; 8 bases agree with TRBD2. Germline V gives CDR1 SGHTA, CDR2 FQGNSA. The trim removed 4 bases at V and 3 bases at J, leaving 11 bases unmatched. The CDR3 runs 17 residues.

The rearrangement links TRBV28 to TRBJ1-6; possible D gene TRBD1, 5 bases. The V gene lost 6 bases and the J gene lost 10 bases, with 16 bases spanning the gap. The CDR3 covers 14 residues. Germline loops: CDR1 MDHEN, CDR2 SYDVKM. CDR3: CASSPQGFNSPLHF. The CDR3, as DNA: TGTGCCAGCAGCCCGCAGGGTTTTAACTCACCCCTCCACTTT.

The rearrangement links TRBV2 to TRBJ1-2; D unresolved. The CDR3 runs to 14 residues. Between the trimmed V and J ends, which lost 0 bases and 8 bases, there was a span of 13 bases. CDR1 is SNHLY, CDR2 FYNNEI, per germline. CDR3 in amino acids: CASSEALGVLGYTF. The DNA of the CDR3 is TGTGCCAGCAGTGAAGCGCTTGGGGTTTTAGGCTACACCTTC.

V usage is TRBV18 and J usage is TRBJ2-7; D is unresolved. CDR1 is KGHSH and CDR2 is LQKENI in the germline V gene. CDR3 length: 12 residues. V was cut by 3 bases and J by 0 bases, with 3 bases left in between. The CDR3 is CASSPSSYEQYF. Written as DNA, the CDR3 is TGTGCCAGCTCACCGTCCTCCTACGAGCAGTACTTC.

V gene TRBV7-2 combines with J gene TRBJ2-3; 7 nucleotides agree with TRBD1. The germline V gene encodes CDR1 SGHTA and CDR2 FQGNSA. The CDR3 length is 16 residues. Losses at the gene ends were 4 bases for V and 6 bases for J; bases not matched to a gene: 13. The CDR3 here is CASSSRDRPPWDTQYF. The CDR3 DNA reads TGTGCCAGCAGCTCCCGGGACAGACCCCCTTGGGATACGCAGTATTTT.

The rearrangement joins TRBV4-1 to TRBJ2-2; tentatively, D is TRBD2 (5 bases). Germline assignment: CDR1 MGHRA and CDR2 YSYEKL. This CDR3 contains 14 residues. Trimming removed 6 bases from V and 2 bases from J, with 10 bases in between. The CDR3 protein is CASRLGSNTGELFF. CDR3 in DNA: TGCGCCAGCAGACTGGGGAGTAACACCGGGGAGCTGTTTTTT.

The chain recombines TRBV6-5 with TRBJ2-7; 7 positions agree with TRBD2. This CDR3 spans 14 amino acids. Germline V gene lookup returns CDR1 MNHEY and CDR2 SVGAGI. With V trimmed by 6 bases and J by 0 bases, 5 bases remained unmatched. The CDR3 nucleotides read TGTGCCAGCAGGAATCGGGACTACTCCTACGAGCAGTACTTC. Protein product: CASRNRDYSYEQYF.

This chain connects TRBV6-5 to TRBJ2-6, with D uncertain. This CDR3 contains 13 residues. The germline V and J ends were trimmed by 5 bases and 4 bases, with 6 bases remaining between them. CDR1 is MNHEY, CDR2 SVGAGI, per germline. The CDR3: CASSPPGANVLTF. CDR3 DNA: TGTGCCAGCAGTCCCCCCGGGGCCAACGTCCTGACTTTC.

This rearrangement joins TRBV27 to TRBJ1-3, with no clear D. This CDR3 has 13 residues. V lost 8 bases, J lost 0 bases, and 8 bases lay in between. Germline V gene data show CDR1 as MNHEY and CDR2 as SMNVEV (reference sequence). The CDR3 is CASGSDSGNTIYF. Here the CDR3 DNA reads TGTGCCAGCGGCTCCGACTCTGGAAACACCATATATTTT.

The chain uses TRBV19 and TRBJ1-5; D may be TRBD1 (5 bases). With 3 bases removed from V and 3 bases from J, the gap between germline ends came to 18 bases. Germline assignment: CDR1 LNHDA and CDR2 SQIVND (reference sequence). The CDR3 is made up of 17 amino acids. Written as DNA, the CDR3 is TGTGCCAGTAGTATTTATAATGGCGGACAAAACAATCAGCCCCAGCATTTT. It translates to CASSIYNGGQNNQPQHF.